This TCR beta chain was sequenced for a study of shared clonotypes between healthy human individuals. Every immunoSEQ plate was one replicate of a subset's evenly spread DNA. Replicate PCRs from sorted subsets contained roughly 200 ng DNA, which is approximately 30,000 T cell genomes. Method: immunoSEQ multiplex PCR; TCRdb's copy keeps in-frame clones and lacks some. The sample has under 650,000 clones; almost 97% are singletons. V was shortened by 8 bases and J by 5 bases, with 10 bases between the two germline ends. The CDR3 sequence is 12 residues long. The germline gives CDR1 LNHDA, CDR2 SQIVND (reference sequence).

The specimen sequenced was naive CD4+ T cells sorted from blood. Subset meaning: CD45RA+ positively selected. This receptor was identified in a woman aged 25 to 45 in good health. The V and J genes are TRBV19 and TRBJ2-1; unclear D gene. CDR3 in amino acids: CASFGQNNEQFF. DNA for the CDR3: TGTGCCAGTTTCGGTCAAAACAATGAGCAGTTCTTC. Combining the CDR3 with reference TRBV19 and TRBJ2-1 gives the whole variable domain DGGITQSPKYLFRKEGQNVTLSCEQNLNHDAMYWYRQDPGQGLRLIYYSQIVNDFQKGDIAEGYSVSREKKESFPLTVTSAQKNPTAFYLCASFGQNNEQFFGPGTRLTVL.